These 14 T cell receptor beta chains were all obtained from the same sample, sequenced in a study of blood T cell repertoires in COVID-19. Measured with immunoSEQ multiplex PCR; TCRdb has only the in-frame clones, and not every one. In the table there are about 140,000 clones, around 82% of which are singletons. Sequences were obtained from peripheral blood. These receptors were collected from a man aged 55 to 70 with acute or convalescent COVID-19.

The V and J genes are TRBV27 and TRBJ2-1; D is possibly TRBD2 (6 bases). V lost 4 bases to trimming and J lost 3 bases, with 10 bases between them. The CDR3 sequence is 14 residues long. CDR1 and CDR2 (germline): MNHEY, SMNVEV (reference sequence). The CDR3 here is CASSSTGLYNEQFF. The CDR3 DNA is TGTGCCAGCAGTTCAACGGGACTCTACAATGAGCAGTTCTTC.

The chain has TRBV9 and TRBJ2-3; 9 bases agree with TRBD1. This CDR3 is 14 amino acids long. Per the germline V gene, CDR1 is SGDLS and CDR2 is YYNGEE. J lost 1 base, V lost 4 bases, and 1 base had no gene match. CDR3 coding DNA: TGTGCCAGCAGCTGGACAGGGGGCACAGATACGCAGTATTTT. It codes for CASSWTGGTDTQYF.

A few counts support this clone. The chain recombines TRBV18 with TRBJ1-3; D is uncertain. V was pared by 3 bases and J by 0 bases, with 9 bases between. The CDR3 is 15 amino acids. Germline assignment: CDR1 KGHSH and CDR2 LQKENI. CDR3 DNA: TGTGCCAGCTCACCCAGACTGGACTCTGGAAACACCATATATTTT. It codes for CASSPRLDSGNTIYF.

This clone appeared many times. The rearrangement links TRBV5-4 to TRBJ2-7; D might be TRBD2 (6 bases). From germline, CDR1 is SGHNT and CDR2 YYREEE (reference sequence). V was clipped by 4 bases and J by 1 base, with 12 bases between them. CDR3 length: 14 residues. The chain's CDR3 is CASSPGLGSYEQYF. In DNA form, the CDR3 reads TGTGCCAGCAGCCCGGGACTGGGGTCCTACGAGCAGTACTTC.

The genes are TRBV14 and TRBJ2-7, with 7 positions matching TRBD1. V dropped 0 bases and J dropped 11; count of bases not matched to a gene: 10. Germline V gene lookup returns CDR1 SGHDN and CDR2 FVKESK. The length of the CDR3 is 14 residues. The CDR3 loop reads CASSQDSQQGREYF. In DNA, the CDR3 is TGTGCCAGCAGCCAAGATTCCCAACAGGGGCGGGAGTACTTC.

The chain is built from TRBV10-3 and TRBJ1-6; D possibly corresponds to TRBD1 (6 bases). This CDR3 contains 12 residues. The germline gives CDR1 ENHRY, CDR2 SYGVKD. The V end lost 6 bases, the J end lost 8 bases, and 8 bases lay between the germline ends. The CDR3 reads CAIRNRDSPLHF. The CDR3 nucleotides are TGTGCCATCAGAAACAGGGATTCACCCCTCCACTTT.

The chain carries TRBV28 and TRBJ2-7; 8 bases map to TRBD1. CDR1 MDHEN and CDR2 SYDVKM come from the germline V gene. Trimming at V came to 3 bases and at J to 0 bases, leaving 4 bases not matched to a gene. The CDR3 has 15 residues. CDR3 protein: CASSFEDRVSYEQYF. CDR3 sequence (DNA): TGTGCCAGCAGTTTCGAGGACAGGGTCTCCTACGAGCAGTACTTC. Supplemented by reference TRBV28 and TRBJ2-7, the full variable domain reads DVKVTQSSRYLVKRTGEKVFLECVQDMDHENMFWYRQDPGLGLRLIYFSYDVKMKEKGDIPEGYSVSREKKERFSLILESASTNQTSMYLCASSFEDRVSYEQYFGPGTRLTVT.

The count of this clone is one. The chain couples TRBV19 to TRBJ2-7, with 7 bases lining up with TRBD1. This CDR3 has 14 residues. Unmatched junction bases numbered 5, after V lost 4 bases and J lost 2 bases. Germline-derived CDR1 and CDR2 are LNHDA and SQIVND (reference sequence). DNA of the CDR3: TGTGCCAGTAGTACCCACAGGGGAGCCTACGAGCAGTACTTC. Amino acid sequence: CASSTHRGAYEQYF.

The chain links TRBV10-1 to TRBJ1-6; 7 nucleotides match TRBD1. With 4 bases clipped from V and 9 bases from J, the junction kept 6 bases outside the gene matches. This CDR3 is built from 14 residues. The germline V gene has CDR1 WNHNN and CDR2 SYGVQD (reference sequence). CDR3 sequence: CASSATGVPSPLHF. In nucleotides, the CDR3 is TGCGCCAGCAGTGCTACAGGGGTACCTTCACCCCTCCACTTT.

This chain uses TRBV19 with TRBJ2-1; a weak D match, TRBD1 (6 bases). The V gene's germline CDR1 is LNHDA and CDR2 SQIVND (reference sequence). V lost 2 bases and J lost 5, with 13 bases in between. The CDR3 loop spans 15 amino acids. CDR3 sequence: CASSILGTNDNEQFF. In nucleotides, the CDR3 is TGTGCCAGTAGTATATTAGGGACAAATGACAATGAGCAGTTCTTC.

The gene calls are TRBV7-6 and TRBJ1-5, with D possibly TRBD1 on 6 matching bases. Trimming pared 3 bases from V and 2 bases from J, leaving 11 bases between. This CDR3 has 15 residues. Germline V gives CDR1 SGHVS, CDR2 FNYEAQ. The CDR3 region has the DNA TGTGCCAGCAGCTTGGGGGCCGGGGGCAATCAGCCCCAGCATTTT. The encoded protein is CASSLGAGGNQPQHF.

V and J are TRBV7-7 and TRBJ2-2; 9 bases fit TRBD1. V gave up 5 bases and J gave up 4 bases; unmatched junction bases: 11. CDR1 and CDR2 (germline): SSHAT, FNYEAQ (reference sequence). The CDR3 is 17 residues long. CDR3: CASSPFGTGRFTGELFF. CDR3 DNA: TGTGCCAGCAGCCCCTTCGGGACAGGGAGGTTCACCGGGGAGCTGTTTTTT.

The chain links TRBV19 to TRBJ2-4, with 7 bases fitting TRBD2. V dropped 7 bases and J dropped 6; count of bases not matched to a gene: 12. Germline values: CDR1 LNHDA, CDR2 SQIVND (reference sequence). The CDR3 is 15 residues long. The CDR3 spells CASTYGGSYGNIQYF. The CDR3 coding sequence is TGTGCCAGTACCTATGGCGGGAGCTATGGAAACATTCAGTACTTC.

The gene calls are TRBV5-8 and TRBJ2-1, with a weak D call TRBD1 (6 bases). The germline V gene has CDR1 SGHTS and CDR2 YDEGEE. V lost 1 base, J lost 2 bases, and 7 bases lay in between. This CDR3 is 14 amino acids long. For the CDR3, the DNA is TGTGCCAGCAGCTTGAGGGACACCTACAATGAGCAGTTCTTC. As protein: CASSLRDTYNEQFF.